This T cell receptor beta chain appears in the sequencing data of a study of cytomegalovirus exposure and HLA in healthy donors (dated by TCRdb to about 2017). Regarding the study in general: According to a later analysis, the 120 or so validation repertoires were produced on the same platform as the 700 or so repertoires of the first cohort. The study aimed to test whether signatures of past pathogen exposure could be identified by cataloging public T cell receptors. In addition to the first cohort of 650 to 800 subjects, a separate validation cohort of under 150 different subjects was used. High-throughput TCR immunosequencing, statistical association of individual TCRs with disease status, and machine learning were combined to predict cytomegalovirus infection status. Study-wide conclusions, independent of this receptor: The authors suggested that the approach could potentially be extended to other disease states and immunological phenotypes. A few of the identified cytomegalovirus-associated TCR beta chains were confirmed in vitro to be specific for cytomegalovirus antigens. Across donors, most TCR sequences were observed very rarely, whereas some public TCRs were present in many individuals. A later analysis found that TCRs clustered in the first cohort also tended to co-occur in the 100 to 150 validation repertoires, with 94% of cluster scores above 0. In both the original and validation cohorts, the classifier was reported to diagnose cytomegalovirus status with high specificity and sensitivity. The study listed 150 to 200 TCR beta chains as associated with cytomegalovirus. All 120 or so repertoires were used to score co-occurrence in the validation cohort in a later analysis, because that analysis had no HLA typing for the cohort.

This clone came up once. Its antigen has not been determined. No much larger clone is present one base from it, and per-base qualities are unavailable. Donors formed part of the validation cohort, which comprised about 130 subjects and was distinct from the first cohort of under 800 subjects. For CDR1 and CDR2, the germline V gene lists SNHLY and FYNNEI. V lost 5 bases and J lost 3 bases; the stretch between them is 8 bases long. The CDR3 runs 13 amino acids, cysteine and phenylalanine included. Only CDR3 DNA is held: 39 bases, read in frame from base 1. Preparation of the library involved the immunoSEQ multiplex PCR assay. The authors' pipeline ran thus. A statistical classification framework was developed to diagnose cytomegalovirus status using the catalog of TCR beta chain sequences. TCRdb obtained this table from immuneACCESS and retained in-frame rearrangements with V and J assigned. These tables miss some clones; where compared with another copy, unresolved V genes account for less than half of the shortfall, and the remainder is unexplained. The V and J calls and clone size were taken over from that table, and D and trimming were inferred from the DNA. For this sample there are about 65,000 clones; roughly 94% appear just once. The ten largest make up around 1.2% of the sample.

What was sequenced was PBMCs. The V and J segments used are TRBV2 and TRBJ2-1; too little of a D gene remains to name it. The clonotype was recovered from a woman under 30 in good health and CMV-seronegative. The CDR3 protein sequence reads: CASSLGDYNEQFF. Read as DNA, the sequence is TGTGCCAGCAGTTTAGGAGACTACAATGAGCAGTTCTTC.